These 19 T cell receptor beta chains were all obtained from the same sample, sequenced in a study of early stage breast cancer tumors. The assay was immunoSEQ multiplex PCR, and TCRdb's table has in-frame clones only and misses some. The top ten hold approximately 4.5% of the sample, which has 70,000 or so clones, less than 90% seen once. The sequenced material came from blood. The receptors derive from a person aged 35-50 years with breast cancer.

This sequence joins TRBV6-4 and TRBJ2-1; D call uncertain. Germline lookup yields CDR1 MRHNA and CDR2 SNTAGT. The CDR3 contains 14 residues. Trimming stripped 4 bases from V and 6 bases from J, with 13 bases between. The CDR3 here is CASSATSQVNEQFF. CDR3 coding DNA: TGTGCCAGCAGTGCCACATCTCAGGTCAATGAGCAGTTCTTC.

V gene TRBV18 combines with J gene TRBJ2-3; 12 nucleotides match TRBD2. CDR3 size: 15 residues. Germline trimming cut 8 bases from V and 4 bases from J; bases unmatched to any gene: 7. CDR1 and CDR2 from the germline V gene are KGHSH and LQKENI. The CDR3, as DNA: TGTGCCAGCCAGACTAGCGGGAGTGTGGCAGATACGCAGTATTTT. Its translation: CASQTSGSVADTQYF.

The chain joins TRBV6-6 to TRBJ1-5; perhaps TRBD1 as D (6 bases). V was trimmed by 6 bases and J by 4 bases, leaving 10 bases between them. There are 13 residues in the CDR3. Germline assignment: CDR1 MNHNY and CDR2 SVGAGI (reference sequence). Here the CDR3 DNA reads TGTGCCAGCAGGGACAGACATAATCAGCCCCAGCATTTT. This translates into CASRDRHNQPQHF.

Notes on this clone: At the DNA level, this CDR3 is encoded by other sequences in the same sample as well. The rearrangement uses TRBV5-1 and TRBJ2-1; D not certain. Germline CDR1 reads SGHRS; CDR2 reads YFSETQ. This CDR3 is built from 11 residues. V was clipped by 2 bases and J by 6 bases, with 3 bases between them. For the CDR3, the DNA is TGCGCCAGCAGCTTATTCAATGAGCAGTTCTTC. Its translation is CASSLFNEQFF.

The chain is built from TRBV9 and TRBJ2-2, with D uncertain. The V and J ends lost 2 bases and 8 bases respectively, with 16 bases between them. This CDR3 region has 15 residues. Germline V gene data show CDR1 as SGDLS and CDR2 as YYNGEE. CDR3 nucleotide sequence: TGTGCCAGCAGCGTGAGTCGAGACCCCTCGGGGGAGCTGTTTTTT. Protein: CASSVSRDPSGELFF.

The chain links TRBV10-3 to TRBJ2-7; D unresolved. Germline assignment: CDR1 ENHRY and CDR2 SYGVKD. Trimming pared 11 bases from V and 3 bases from J, leaving 8 bases between. This CDR3 has 10 amino acids. The CDR3 DNA is TGTGCCGTCGGCCTCTACGAGCAGTACTTC. Its protein is CAVGLYEQYF.

The CDR3 sequence: CASSIDPSSYNEQFF. In DNA form, the CDR3 reads TGTGCCAGTAGTATTGACCCGAGCTCCTACAATGAGCAGTTCTTC. This chain connects TRBV19 to TRBJ2-1; D is unclear. V shed 3 bases and J shed 0 bases, with 9 bases lying between them. CDR3 length equals 15 residues. Germline CDR1 is LNHDA and CDR2 is SQIVND (reference sequence).

The sample holds one count of this clone. The chain combines TRBV6-4 with TRBJ2-3, with D hard to call. Germline-derived CDR1 and CDR2 are MRHNA and SNTAGT. With 6 bases removed from V and 11 bases from J, the gap between germline ends came to 15 bases. The CDR3 runs to 12 residues. The CDR3 sequence: CASSPDLTKQYF. The CDR3 nucleotides are TGTGCCAGCAGCCCCGACCTAACTAAGCAGTATTTT.

V gene TRBV15 combines with J gene TRBJ2-1, with 13 bases fitting TRBD2. The V segment lost 5 bases and the J segment 8 bases; nucleotides outside the gene matches: 6. Germline-derived CDR1 and CDR2 are LNHNV and YYDKDF (reference sequence). The CDR3 covers 15 residues. The DNA of the CDR3 is TGTGCCACCAGCGTCGGACTAGCGGGAGTCGATGAGCAGTTCTTC. Translation gives CATSVGLAGVDEQFF.

This clone has more than one count but fewer than ten. The genes are TRBV9 and TRBJ1-5; D is possibly TRBD1 (5 bases). This CDR3 has 14 amino acids. Trimming removed 2 bases from V and 3 bases from J, with 9 bases in between. Germline values: CDR1 SGDLS, CDR2 YYNGEE. CDR3 protein: CASSVRGDNQPQHF. The CDR3 region has the DNA TGTGCCAGCAGCGTTAGGGGAGACAATCAGCCCCAGCATTTT.

The chain joins TRBV18 to TRBJ1-1, with a tentative D call TRBD1 (5 bases). The CDR3 consists of 18 residues. V lost 3 bases to trimming and J lost 0 bases, with 20 bases between them. Germline values: CDR1 KGHSH, CDR2 LQKENI. CDR3 amino acids: CASSPFTGDVVLNTEAFF. The CDR3 DNA follows: TGTGCCAGCTCACCTTTTACGGGGGACGTTGTCCTGAACACTGAAGCTTTCTTT.

This clone was seen more than once but under ten times. The rearrangement uses TRBV28 and TRBJ1-3; D might be TRBD1 (5 bases). The CDR3 totals 14 residues. Germline loops: CDR1 MDHEN, CDR2 SYDVKM. V was pared by 2 bases and J by 5 bases, with 10 bases between. The CDR3 coding sequence is TGTGCCAGCAGTTTAGGTGTGGGGCGAAACACCATATATTTT. It encodes CASSLGVGRNTIYF.

This clone was seen more than once but under ten times. This chain joins TRBV28 and TRBJ1-5; D is ambiguous. The CDR3 covers 13 residues. Trimming removed 8 bases at V and 1 base at J, with 9 bases between. The germline CDR1 and CDR2 sequences are MDHEN and SYDVKM. In DNA, the CDR3 is TGTGCCAGCGGGCGAGGAAGCAATCAGCCCCAGCATTTT. Residues: CASGRGSNQPQHF.

This chain joins TRBV19 and TRBJ2-7, with D maybe TRBD2 (5 bases). Trimming took off 3 bases at V and 2 bases at J, with 14 bases between the two ends. From germline, CDR1 is LNHDA and CDR2 SQIVND (reference sequence). The CDR3 consists of 15 residues. CDR3 loop: CASSISTNRAYEQYF. The CDR3 region has the DNA TGTGCCAGTAGTATCTCGACTAACCGCGCCTACGAGCAGTACTTC.

The count of this clone is one. The chain links TRBV7-9 to TRBJ1-1; possible D gene TRBD1, 6 bases. This CDR3 has 15 residues. The germline V gene encodes CDR1 SEHNR and CDR2 FQNEAQ (reference sequence). Trimming shortened V by 6 bases and J by 1 base, and 15 bases separated the two germline ends. CDR3 in amino acids: CASSPLQGQNTEAFF. Written as DNA, the CDR3 is TGTGCCAGCAGTCCTCTACAGGGACAGAACACTGAAGCTTTCTTT.

In its sample, this clone was seen a few times. The CDR3 DNA reads as TGTGCCAGCAGCTATCGGGACCCAAAGAATGAGCAGTTCTTC. It yields the protein CASSYRDPKNEQFF. This rearrangement joins TRBV7-2 to TRBJ2-1; D tentatively reads TRBD1 or TRBD2 (5 bases each). Germline loops: CDR1 SGHTA, CDR2 FQGNSA. The CDR3 is 14 residues long. V lost 4 bases and J lost 7, with 14 bases in between.

The chain links TRBV5-4 to TRBJ1-2; D remains ambiguous. The V end lost 5 bases, the J end lost 4 bases, and 15 bases lay between the germline ends. The germline V gene encodes CDR1 SGHNT and CDR2 YYREEE (reference sequence). This CDR3 has 14 residues. This chain's CDR3 is CASRPRGFSYGYTF. CDR3 nucleotides: TGTGCCAGCAGACCCCGCGGGTTCAGCTATGGCTACACCTTC.

The CDR3 spells CASTLGTSGSETQYF. The CDR3 DNA follows: TGTGCCAGCACCCTGGGGACTAGCGGGAGTGAGACCCAGTACTTC. This rearrangement joins TRBV6-1 to TRBJ2-5; 14 bases match TRBD2. There are 15 residues in the CDR3. CDR1 MNHNS and CDR2 SASEGT come from the germline V gene. The trim removed 7 bases at V and 5 bases at J, leaving 6 bases unmatched.

The V gene is TRBV11-3, the J gene TRBJ2-1; 7 bases match TRBD1. CDR3 length: 15 amino acids. CDR1 and CDR2 (germline): SGHNT, YENEEA. The trim removed 1 base at V and 4 bases at J, leaving 4 bases unmatched. CDR3: CASSLGQGRYNEQFF. The CDR3 nucleotides read TGTGCCAGCAGCTTAGGACAGGGAAGGTACAATGAGCAGTTCTTC.